This T cell receptor beta chain was sequenced in a study of early T cells in non-severe SARS-CoV-2 infection. Study-wide background: Sequenced bulk RNA came from whole blood that was unsorted, and chains were unpaired.

CDR3 length: 14 residues. Trimming left V 0 bases short and J 6 bases short, with 12 bases between. CDR1 is SGHRS, CDR2 YFSETQ, per germline. Study outcomes and limitations: Matching with VDJdb favored anti-spike CD8 responses (missing private and CD4 specificities).

Individual cDNA molecules carried attached unique molecular identifiers. TCRdb passed the 5' RACE reads through MiXCR, listing each CDR3 protein once. The table includes 40,000 to 50,000 distinct CDR3 sequences, around 6.8% detected once. This clonotype has at least ten counts. The antigen remains undetermined. The receptor was derived from an adult who was a healthcare worker with PCR-confirmed SARS-CoV-2 infection or an uninfected control (not recorded which). Source material: whole blood. V is TRBV5-1 and J is TRBJ1-1; possible D gene TRBD1, 5 bases. As DNA, the CDR3 is TGCGCCAGCAGCTTGGCCCTAAGGGGACCTGAAGCTTTCTTT. It encodes CASSLALRGPEAFF.